The 23 T cell receptor beta chains below were found in one sample sequenced in a study of cytotoxic CD8 clonotypes in ibrutinib-treated CLL. Produced via immunoSEQ multiplex PCR; TCRdb's table is partial and in-frame only. This table has 250,000 to 350,000 clones, 65% to 85% appearing once. Sample: PBMCs, taken at disease progression, from a patient treated with ibrutinib. The receptors were gathered from a human donor with chronic lymphocytic leukemia.

The chain is built from TRBV7-9 and TRBJ1-6, with a tentative D call TRBD1 (6 bases). The V end was cut by 1 base, the J end by 3 bases, with 13 bases between. This CDR3 is 17 amino acids long. Germline V gene sequence: CDR1 SEHNR, CDR2 FQNEAQ (reference sequence). The CDR3 bases are TGTGCCAGCAGCTTAGTTTGGGGGGCAGTCTATAATTCACCCCTCCACTTT. Translation gives CASSLVWGAVYNSPLHF.

The chain links TRBV7-8 to TRBJ2-3; 7 positions match TRBD2. The germline V gene encodes CDR1 SGHVS and CDR2 FQNEAQ. CDR3 size: 13 residues. V lost 8 bases to trimming and J lost 3 bases; unmatched junction nucleotides: 5. In nucleotides, the CDR3 is TGTGCCAGCCAGTGGGGGGGGACAGATACGCAGTATTTT. Protein product: CASQWGGTDTQYF.

The gene calls are TRBV9 and TRBJ2-2; the D is unclear. The germline V gene encodes CDR1 SGDLS and CDR2 YYNGEE. This CDR3 is built from 16 residues. Trimming shortened V by 0 bases and J by 1 base, and 10 bases separated the two germline ends. For the CDR3, the DNA is TGTGCCAGCAGCGTAGATATGGGAATGAACACCGGGGAGCTGTTTTTT. Translation: CASSVDMGMNTGELFF.

CDR3 nucleotides: TGTGCCAGCAGCTACGGGACCAACAACAATGAGCAGTTCTTC. Amino acids: CASSYGTNNNEQFF. V and J are TRBV7-2 and TRBJ2-1; D is perhaps TRBD1 or TRBD2 (5 bases each). Between the trimmed V and J ends, which lost 4 bases and 5 bases, there was a span of 12 bases. The germline V gene has CDR1 SGHTA and CDR2 FQGNSA. There are 14 residues in the CDR3.

This chain joins TRBV7-3 and TRBJ2-2; 8 bases line up with TRBD2. The CDR3 is made up of 18 amino acids. V lost 2 bases, J lost 3 bases, and 11 bases stayed unmatched. Germline V CDR1 and CDR2: SGHTA, FQGTGA. The CDR3 DNA reads as TGTGCCAGCAGCTTATCATGGGGACTAGAATTCGACACCGGGGAGCTGTTTTTT. It codes for CASSLSWGLEFDTGELFF.

The chain employs TRBV9 and TRBJ2-3; D is perhaps TRBD1 (6 bases). Germline loops: CDR1 SGDLS, CDR2 YYNGEE. V was cut by 3 bases and J by 3 bases, with 17 bases left in between. This CDR3 is built from 16 residues. The CDR3 protein is CASSEGPGHQTDTQYF. CDR3 bases: TGTGCCAGCAGCGAAGGGCCGGGACATCAGACAGATACGCAGTATTTT.

This clone was seen only once. The chain uses TRBV29-1 and TRBJ2-7; 7 nucleotides align to TRBD2. V lost 0 bases to trimming and J lost 7 bases; unmatched junction nucleotides: 6. There are 13 residues in the CDR3. The germline CDR1 and CDR2 sequences are SQVTM and ANQGSEA. As DNA, the CDR3 is TGCAGCGTTGAAGAGCGGGGGACGGGGGAGCAGTACTTC. This codes for CSVEERGTGEQYF.

V is TRBV18 and J is TRBJ1-6; tentatively, D is TRBD1 (6 bases). Per the germline V gene, CDR1 is KGHSH and CDR2 is LQKENI. Trimming removed 3 bases from V and 4 bases from J, with 10 bases in between. The CDR3 is 15 residues long. The CDR3 DNA reads TGTGCCAGCTCACCGGGGACAACGTATAATTCACCCCTCCACTTT. It codes for CASSPGTTYNSPLHF.

The chain recombines TRBV9 with TRBJ2-3, with D possibly matching TRBD2 (6 bases). Trimming cost V 2 bases and J 2 bases, with 21 bases left between them. The CDR3 has 18 amino acids. The germline CDR1 and CDR2 sequences are SGDLS and YYNGEE. The DNA of the CDR3 is TGTGCCAGCAGCGTTTACCCCTCTAGTAGCGGATTCACAGATACGCAGTATTTT. Its translation is CASSVYPSSSGFTDTQYF.

In its sample, this clone was seen once. The J gene is TRBJ2-7, the V gene TRBV28, with 9 bases matching TRBD1. This CDR3 spans 13 amino acids. Germline assignment: CDR1 MDHEN and CDR2 SYDVKM. V gave up 6 bases and J gave up 4 bases; unmatched junction bases: 4. CDR3 in DNA: TGTGCCAGCAGCACCGGGACAGGGTACGAGCAGTACTTC. Its translation is CASSTGTGYEQYF. Full variable domain (remainder filled in from reference TRBV28 and TRBJ2-7): DVKVTQSSRYLVKRTGEKVFLECVQDMDHENMFWYRQDPGLGLRLIYFSYDVKMKEKGDIPEGYSVSREKKERFSLILESASTNQTSMYLCASSTGTGYEQYFGPGTRLTVT.

The V gene is TRBV9, the J gene TRBJ2-1; 7 nucleotides align to TRBD2. Germline V gene data show CDR1 as SGDLS and CDR2 as YYNGEE. This CDR3 contains 16 residues. Unmatched junction bases numbered 10, after V lost 0 bases and J lost 7 bases. The CDR3 DNA follows: TGTGCCAGCAGCGTAGGCAGGGCGGGAGCGTGGAATGAGCAGTTCTTC. Its translation: CASSVGRAGAWNEQFF.

V gene TRBV7-9 combines with J gene TRBJ1-2, with D unresolved. V shed 1 base and J shed 3 bases, with 9 bases lying between them. The CDR3 extends over 14 amino acids. Germline V gene sequence: CDR1 SEHNR, CDR2 FQNEAQ (reference sequence). The CDR3 DNA is TGTGCCAGCAGCTTAGGAGGGATTCACTATGGCTACACCTTC. Its protein is CASSLGGIHYGYTF.

The gene calls are TRBV6-5 and TRBJ2-7, with 10 bases fitting TRBD1. The V gene's germline CDR1 is MNHEY and CDR2 SVGAGI. The CDR3 covers 14 residues. V was clipped by 6 bases and J by 4 bases; unmatched bases: 6. CDR3 DNA: TGTGCCAGCAGACGGACAGGGGGTTGGTACGAGCAGTACTTC. Encoded protein: CASRRTGGWYEQYF.

The J gene is TRBJ1-2, the V gene TRBV7-9; D gene uncertain. This CDR3 spans 12 amino acids. V lost 1 base, J lost 4 bases, and 4 bases lay in between. Germline V lookup: CDR1 SEHNR, CDR2 FQNEAQ (reference sequence). CDR3 amino acids: CASSLGLYGYTF. The CDR3, as DNA: TGTGCCAGCAGCTTAGGCCTCTATGGCTACACCTTC.

The chain is built from TRBV10-2 and TRBJ1-1; D not resolved. Trimming pared 8 bases from V and 4 bases from J, leaving 14 bases between. Germline lookup yields CDR1 WSHSY and CDR2 SAAADI. The CDR3 sequence is 13 residues long. The CDR3 nucleotides are TGCGCCAGCCCCGGTGGTGAGGCCACTGAAGCTTTCTTT. Protein: CASPGGEATEAFF.

The gene calls are TRBV6-5 and TRBJ1-2, with TRBD1 identical over 9 bases. The CDR3 sequence is 14 residues long. Germline V gene sequence: CDR1 MNHEY, CDR2 SVGAGI. Trimming cost V 6 bases and J 4 bases; bases outside gene matches: 6. The CDR3 sequence is CASSRTGEVYGYTF. Written as DNA, the CDR3 is TGTGCCAGCAGCCGGACAGGGGAGGTCTATGGCTACACCTTC.

The chain carries TRBV5-6 and TRBJ1-2; 10 bases line up with TRBD1. The CDR3 sequence is 15 residues long. Germline CDR1 reads SGHDT; CDR2 reads YYEEEE. Trimming removed 0 bases from V and 6 bases from J; junction bases left unmatched: 5. The CDR3, as DNA: TGTGCCAGCAGCTTGGCGGGGACAGGGGTGAATGGCTACACCTTC. It encodes CASSLAGTGVNGYTF.

This clone was detected a few times. V and J are TRBV5-5 and TRBJ2-7; 8 nucleotides match TRBD2. This CDR3 contains 13 residues. The germline V gene encodes CDR1 SGHKS and CDR2 YYEKEE (reference sequence). V lost 7 bases and J lost 4; bases outside the gene matches: 7. CDR3 nucleotide sequence: TGTGCCAGCGGGGCGGGAGGAGGGTACGAGCAGTACTTC. Protein product: CASGAGGGYEQYF.

The chain is built from TRBV18 and TRBJ1-4; no reliable D call. The CDR3 runs 15 residues. V gave up 6 bases and J gave up 0 bases, with 11 bases separating them. CDR1 KGHSH and CDR2 LQKENI come from the germline V gene. The CDR3 is CASSKREPTNEKLFF. The CDR3 DNA is TGTGCCAGCTCGAAAAGAGAACCAACTAATGAAAAACTGTTTTTT.

This clone was observed a handful of times. CDR3 nucleotide sequence: TGCGCCAGCAGCCCTACATGGACAGGGGGCATTCTGGGTTCACCCCTCCACTTT. Translation: CASSPTWTGGILGSPLHF. J is TRBJ1-6 and V is TRBV5-1, with 11 bases lining up with TRBD1. Germline trimming cut 4 bases from V and 9 bases from J; bases unmatched to any gene: 15. CDR1 and CDR2 from the germline V gene are SGHRS and YFSETQ. The CDR3 length is 18 residues.

V is TRBV29-1 and J is TRBJ2-1; TRBD2 is a possible D gene (6 bases). The CDR3 covers 16 residues. Germline V gives CDR1 SQVTM, CDR2 ANQGSEA. Between the trimmed V and J ends, which lost 4 bases and 7 bases, there was a span of 23 bases. The CDR3 reads CSVVLLTSRVSNEQFF. The CDR3 DNA reads TGCAGCGTTGTCCTTTTGACTAGTCGTGTATCAAATGAGCAGTTCTTC.

As concerns this clone: Other DNA sequences within the sample encode an identical CDR3. The V call is TRBV29-1, the J call TRBJ2-7; the match to TRBD1 covers 11 bases. CDR3 length: 13 amino acids. The V gene's germline CDR1 is SQVTM and CDR2 ANQGSEA. J lost 1 base, V lost 7 bases, and 3 bases had no gene match. This CDR3 is CSAGTGGSYEQYF. CDR3 DNA: TGCAGCGCTGGGACAGGGGGGTCCTACGAGCAGTACTTC.

The sample holds one count of this clone. V gene TRBV19 combines with J gene TRBJ1-5; TRBD1 matches at 8 bases. J gave up 0 bases and V 6 bases, and 4 bases lay outside the gene matches. The CDR3 length is 15 residues. Germline V CDR1 and CDR2: LNHDA, SQIVND (reference sequence). CDR3: CASRDRALSNQPQHF. CDR3 coding DNA: TGTGCCAGTAGGGACAGGGCACTTAGCAATCAGCCCCAGCATTTT.